This T cell receptor (beta chain) was profiled in a study of a mutant IDH1 vaccine in newly diagnosed glioma. Whole-study context: Former treatment meant radiotherapy, temozolomide, or both; the majority had gotten both.

In regard to this clone: What it binds is unknown.

Time point: week 5, during vaccination. Vaccinated patients received 300 ug of mutant IDH1 20-mer peptide per dose, with topical imiquimod. The repertoire was sequenced with immunoSEQ multiplex PCR; TCRdb's copy has only in-frame clones and lacks some. The table records about 27,000 clones, 75% to 80% of them present only once. The receptor comes from a middle-aged man with glioma. The material was PBMCs, obtained from a glioma patient whose treatment included an IDH1 peptide vaccine.

CDR3 sequence reads: CASSALGQGAPYEQYF. The CDR3 DNA reads as TGTGCCAGCAGTGCGTTGGGACAGGGGGCCCCCTACGAGCAGTACTTC. The J gene is TRBJ2-7, the V gene TRBV6-1; 12 bases line up with TRBD1. The CDR3 is 16 amino acids. The junction had 6 bases not matched to a gene; V was cut back by 4 bases and J by 2 bases. From germline, CDR1 is MNHNS and CDR2 SASEGT.